This T cell receptor beta chain was recorded in a study of cytotoxic CD8 clonotypes in ibrutinib-treated CLL. Across the study: A mean of approximately 260,000 productive templates and tens of thousands of productive rearrangements was obtained per sample.

Produced via immunoSEQ multiplex PCR; TCRdb's table is partial and in-frame only. Of some 92,000 clones in the sample, 77% were seen once. The CDR3 runs 15 residues. Between the trimmed V and J ends, which lost 4 bases and 3 bases, there was a span of 15 bases. Germline V lookup: CDR1 SGDLS, CDR2 YYNGEE. This chain links TRBV9 with TRBJ2-3; possibly TRBD1 for D (5 bases). The sample here was PBMCs, taken after 24 months of ibrutinib treatment. This receptor was obtained from a human donor with chronic lymphocytic leukemia. CDR3 loop: CASSKGIVVTDTQYF. The CDR3 coding sequence is TGTGCCAGCAGCAAGGGGATTGTCGTAACAGATACGCAGTATTTT.